The 7 T cell receptor beta chains reported below all come from one sample, sequenced in a study of kidney transplant recipient with SARS-CoV-2 infection. TCRdb passed the reads through MiXCR, listing each CDR3 protein once. Among approximately 250,000 distinct CDR3 sequences, more than 25% were seen once, and the ten largest hold nearly 7.5%. This specimen was a blood sample, taken at baseline and on day 111 from a kidney transplant recipient. All receptors derive from a male patient younger than 45 who had COVID-19 and was a kidney transplant recipient. Certain T cells may be donor cells from the graft.

In its sample, this clonotype was seen many times. The V gene is TRBV5-8, the J gene TRBJ2-7; D might be TRBD2 (5 bases). The CDR3 totals 11 residues. V was trimmed by 4 bases and J by 6 bases, leaving 8 bases between them. Germline CDR1 and CDR2: SGHTS and YDEGEE. CDR3 DNA sequence: TGTGCCAGCAGCCGGGGATTCGAGCAGTACTTC. The encoded protein is CASSRGFEQYF.

The J gene is TRBJ2-1, the V gene TRBV25-1; 9 nucleotides match TRBD2. Germline CDR1 and CDR2: MGHDK and SYGVNS. V lost 4 bases, J lost 10 bases, and 2 bases stayed unmatched. The CDR3 runs 12 residues. CDR3 sequence: CASSAGLAEQFF. The CDR3 DNA sequence: TGTGCCAGCAGTGCCGGACTAGCGGAGCAGTTCTTC.

Many counts were recorded for this clonotype. This chain connects TRBV2 to TRBJ1-5; 8 bases match TRBD1. V lost 5 bases and J lost 5; bases outside the gene matches: 8. Germline loops: CDR1 SNHLY, CDR2 FYNNEI. This CDR3 comprises 15 residues. In nucleotides, the CDR3 is TGTGCCAGCAGTTTCCGGACAGGGCTGGATCAGCCCCAGCATTTT. Translation: CASSFRTGLDQPQHF.

This clonotype was detected ten times or more. The rearrangement uses TRBV6-5 and TRBJ1-3; D remains ambiguous. The CDR3 has 15 amino acids. Deletions cut 6 bases from V and 0 bases from J, with 12 bases between. The V gene's germline CDR1 is MNHEY and CDR2 SVGAGI. DNA of the CDR3: TGTGCCAGCAGGCCACCAGGAGGCTCTGGAAACACCATATATTTT. Amino acid sequence: CASRPPGGSGNTIYF.

At least ten counts were recorded for this clonotype. This chain's CDR3 is CASTYGFEKLFF. CDR3 nucleotides: TGTGCCAGCACCTATGGGTTCGAAAAACTGTTTTTT. V is TRBV12-3 or TRBV12-4 and J is TRBJ1-4; no clear D. CDR3 length: 12 residues. V gave up 7 bases and J gave up 8 bases, with 11 bases separating them.

This clonotype was found a few times. J is TRBJ2-1 and V is TRBV5-1, with a possible D match to TRBD1 (7 bases). From germline, CDR1 is SGHRS and CDR2 YFSETQ. V shed 4 bases and J shed 4 bases, with 24 bases lying between them. The CDR3 is 18 amino acids. The CDR3 here is CASSRPPGGRGWYNEQFF. CDR3 nucleotide sequence: TGCGCCAGCAGCCGACCCCCAGGGGGGCGCGGATGGTACAATGAGCAGTTCTTC.

The V call is TRBV7-2, the J call TRBJ2-3; unclear D gene. From germline, CDR1 is SGHTA and CDR2 FQGNSA. The CDR3 is 14 amino acids. V lost 2 bases, J lost 5 bases, and 11 bases lay in between. The CDR3 nucleotides read TGTGCCAGCAGCTTAACCGGACGGAGAGATACGCAGTATTTT. This encodes CASSLTGRRDTQYF. Together with reference TRBV7-2 and TRBJ2-3, the CDR3 gives the full variable domain: GAGVSQSPSNKVTEKGKDVELRCDPISGHTALYWYRQSLGQGLEFLIYFQGNSAPDKSGLPSDRFSAERTGGSVSTLTIQRTQQEDSAVYLCASSLTGRRDTQYFGPGTRLTVL.